The source of this T cell receptor beta chain is a study of cytomegalovirus exposure and HLA in healthy donors. Primers for the PCR totalled 60 Vbeta and 13 Jbeta. TCRdb's copy holds only in-frame clones and misses some; the assay was immunoSEQ multiplex PCR. The sample contains over 150,000 clones, around 81% of which appear only once. CDR3 size: 15 residues. This chain connects TRBV21-1 to TRBJ1-5. TRBV21-1 is deemed a pseudogene. The sample was PBMCs. The TCR sequence derives from a woman aged 25 to 45 in good health and CMV-seronegative. For the CDR3, the DNA is TGTGCCAGCAGCAAAGGTGGAGGGGATCCCCAGCCCCAGCATTTT. Translated: CASSKGGGDPQPQHF.